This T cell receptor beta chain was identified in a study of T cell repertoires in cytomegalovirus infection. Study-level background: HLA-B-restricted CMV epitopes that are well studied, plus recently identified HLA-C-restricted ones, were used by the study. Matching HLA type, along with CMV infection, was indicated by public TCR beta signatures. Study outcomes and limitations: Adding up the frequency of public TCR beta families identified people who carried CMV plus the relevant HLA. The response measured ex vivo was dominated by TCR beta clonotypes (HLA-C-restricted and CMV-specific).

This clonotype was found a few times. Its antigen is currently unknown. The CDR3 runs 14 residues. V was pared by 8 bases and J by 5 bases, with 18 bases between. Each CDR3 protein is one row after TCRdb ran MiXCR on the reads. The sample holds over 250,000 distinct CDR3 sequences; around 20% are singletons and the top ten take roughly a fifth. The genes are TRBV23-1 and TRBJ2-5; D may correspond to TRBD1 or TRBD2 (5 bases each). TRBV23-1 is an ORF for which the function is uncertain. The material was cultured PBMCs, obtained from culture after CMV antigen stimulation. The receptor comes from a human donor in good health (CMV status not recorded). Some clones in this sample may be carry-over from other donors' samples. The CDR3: CASARWGFRETQYF. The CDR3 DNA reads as TGCGCCAGCGCGCGGTGGGGGTTTAGGGAGACCCAGTACTTC.